This T cell receptor (beta chain) is drawn from a study of OX40 agonist ivuxolimab in advanced cancers. Study information: Treatment of patients was with ivuxolimab, an agonistic anti-OX40 (CD134) antibody. Study-wide results and caveats: What antigens the expanded peripheral T cells recognized was never established.

Concerning this clone itself: Antigen unknown.

The V segment lost 0 bases and the J segment 7 bases; nucleotides outside the gene matches: 4. The germline V gene has CDR1 SGHTA and CDR2 FQGNSA. The CDR3 sequence is 15 residues long. Profiled with immunoSEQ multiplex PCR; TCRdb holds only in-frame clones, not every one. The sample consists of approximately 31,000 clones, 60% to 85% of them appearing once. No patient had autoimmune disease or received systemic immunosuppression. The sequences come from CD4+ or CD8+ T cells sorted from blood, collected in a trial of the OX40 agonist ivuxolimab. The V gene is TRBV7-2, the J gene TRBJ1-5; TRBD1 matches at 9 bases. The receptor's source is an adult with an advanced solid tumor such as melanoma, head and neck, liver or kidney cancer. The CDR3 DNA is TGTGCCAGCAGCTTAGCACAGGGGGCTGGGCAGCCCCAGCATTTT. This codes for CASSLAQGAGQPQHF.